This T cell receptor beta chain stems from a study of somatic mutations in cytotoxic T cells in rheumatoid arthritis. Whole-study findings and limits: Over 20% of CD8+ cells belonged to the largest CD8+ clone in about an eighth of the roughly 60 patients. A finding that went unadjusted for multiple comparisons was the slight underrepresentation of TRBV07 in rheumatoid arthritis patients.

The CDR3 length is 16 residues. Germline V gene data show CDR1 as SGHRS and CDR2 as YFSETQ. V trimming: 3 bases; J trimming: 3 bases; junction bases outside the gene matches: 10. About this clone: No antigen is known for it.

Assay used: immunoSEQ multiplex PCR; TCRdb lists only in-frame clones, some missing. This table holds around 20,000 clones, over 80% found once. The study pulled out CD4+ and CD8+ cells with positive magnetic bead selection and then checked their purity by flow cytometry. Source material: CD8+ T cells sorted from blood. The rearrangement joins TRBV5-1 to TRBJ1-2, with 8 bases that match TRBD1. The TCR originated in an adult with rheumatoid arthritis. CDR3 bases: TGCGCCAGCAGCTCACAAGGGACAGGCAAGGACTATGGCTACACCTTC. Its translation: CASSSQGTGKDYGYTF.